The 7 T cell receptor beta chains given below trace back to one sample, sequenced in a study of long-term antiretroviral therapy in people with HIV. Investigators performed immunoSEQ version v3.0 at survey level. Clones were sequenced by immunoSEQ multiplex PCR, and TCRdb holds only the in-frame ones, with some missing. The sample records about 33,000 clones, 95% to 97% being singletons. The material sequenced was unsorted PBMCs, taken roughly 6.4 years after starting antiretroviral therapy. The receptor source for this set is a man aged 25-40 years with HIV.

This clone appeared a single time. The chain employs TRBV7-2 and TRBJ2-5; 8 nucleotides agree with TRBD1. CDR3 length: 15 amino acids. Germline loops: CDR1 SGHTA, CDR2 FQGNSA. The ends lost 1 base at V and 4 bases at J; junction bases unmatched: 5. CDR3 residues: CASSLGDRGAETQYF. CDR3 DNA sequence: TGTGCCAGCAGCTTAGGAGACAGGGGTGCAGAGACCCAGTACTTC.

This clone was seen more than once but under ten times. CDR3 DNA: TGTGCCAGCAGCGTGGGGGGAGTGAACACTGAAGCTTTCTTT. Translating it yields CASSVGGVNTEAFF. The chain links TRBV9 to TRBJ1-1, with a possible D match to TRBD1 (5 bases). V shed 2 bases and J shed 0 bases, with 8 bases lying between them. The CDR3 is 14 amino acids. CDR1 and CDR2 (germline): SGDLS, YYNGEE.

The rearrangement links TRBV27 to TRBJ2-2, with D unclear. Trimming stripped 6 bases from V and 8 bases from J, with 7 bases between. In germline, CDR1 is MNHEY, CDR2 SMNVEV (reference sequence). The CDR3 has 11 residues. Here the CDR3 DNA reads TGTGCCAGCAGAAATTGGGGGGAGCTGTTTTTT. Its translation is CASRNWGELFF.

Here the CDR3 DNA reads TGTGCCAGTAGTTTGCCAGGGTTGGGGACCTACGAGCAGTACTTC. As protein: CASSLPGLGTYEQYF. The V call is TRBV19, the J call TRBJ2-7; D may be TRBD1 (5 bases). Germline V lookup: CDR1 LNHDA, CDR2 SQIVND (reference sequence). The CDR3 has 15 amino acids. Trimming removed 5 bases from V and 2 bases from J, with 16 bases in between.

This clone was observed once. The V and J genes are TRBV7-6 and TRBJ1-2, with D maybe TRBD1 (6 bases). Deletions cut 4 bases from V and 4 bases from J, with 13 bases between. Germline CDR1 is SGHVS and CDR2 is FNYEAQ. This CDR3 comprises 14 residues. CDR3 in amino acids: CASSSSGGLYGYTF. The CDR3 bases are TGTGCCAGCAGCTCCAGCGGGGGCCTCTATGGCTACACCTTC.

The chain carries TRBV6-1 and TRBJ1-5; D unclear. There are 17 residues in the CDR3. V was trimmed by 2 bases and J by 4 bases, leaving 18 bases between them. Germline CDR1 and CDR2: MNHNS and SASEGT. CDR3 region: CASSESAIWAGNQPQHF. The CDR3 nucleotides read TGTGCCAGCAGTGAATCGGCTATCTGGGCCGGTAATCAGCCCCAGCATTTT.

The chain combines TRBV18 with TRBJ2-5; 11 bases line up with TRBD2. V lost 5 bases and J lost 5; bases outside the gene matches: 10. The germline V gene has CDR1 KGHSH and CDR2 LQKENI. The length of the CDR3 is 16 residues. CDR3 in amino acids: CASSAYGTSGLETQYF. CDR3 sequence (DNA): TGTGCCAGCTCAGCATACGGGACTAGCGGTTTGGAGACCCAGTACTTC.